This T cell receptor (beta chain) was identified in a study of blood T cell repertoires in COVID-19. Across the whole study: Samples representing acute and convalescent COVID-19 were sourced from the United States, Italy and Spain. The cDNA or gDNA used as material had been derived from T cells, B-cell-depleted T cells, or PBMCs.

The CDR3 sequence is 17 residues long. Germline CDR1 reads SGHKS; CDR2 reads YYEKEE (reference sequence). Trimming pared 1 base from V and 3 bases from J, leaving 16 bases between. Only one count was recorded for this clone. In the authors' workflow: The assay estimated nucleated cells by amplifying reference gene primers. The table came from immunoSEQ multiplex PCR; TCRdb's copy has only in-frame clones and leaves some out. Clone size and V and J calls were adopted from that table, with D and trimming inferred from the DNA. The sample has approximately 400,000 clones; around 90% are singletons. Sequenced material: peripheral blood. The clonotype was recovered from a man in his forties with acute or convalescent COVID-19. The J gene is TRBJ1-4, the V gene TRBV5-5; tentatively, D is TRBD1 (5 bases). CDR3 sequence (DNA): TGTGCCAGCAGCTTGATGACAGCCGCCCGCGCTAATGAAAAACTGTTTTTT. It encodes CASSLMTAARANEKLFF.